This T cell receptor (beta chain) was recovered during a study of CD8 T cells in Susac syndrome. Notes on the study in general: The CD4+ T cell repertoire of patients with Susac syndrome showed no detectable clonal expansion.

TEMRA cells were FACS-enriched and CD8+ and CD4+ T cells negatively isolated. Notes on this clonotype: Its specificity is unknown.

Random hexamers were used to reverse transcribe the RNA input (about 0.45 to 1 ug). With immunoSEQ multiplex PCR, TCR beta CDR3 was amplified across 54 Vbeta and 13 Jbeta. MiXCR, run by TCRdb on the immunoSEQ multiplex PCR reads, gives a single entry per CDR3 protein. The sample lists around 71,000 distinct CDR3 sequences, 90% to 95% occurring once. CDR1 is SGHRS, CDR2 YFSETQ, per germline. V shed 1 base, J shed 4 bases, and the junction held 4 bases outside the gene matches. The CDR3 totals 16 residues. The receptor comes from a human donor with Susac syndrome. Sequences were obtained from CD4+ T cells from PBMCs. The chain is built from TRBV5-1 and TRBJ2-3; 12 positions agree with TRBD2. The CDR3 DNA follows: TGCGCCAGCAGCTTGATTCTAGCGGGGGGGCCAGATACGCAGTATTTT. Its protein is CASSLILAGGPDTQYF. Full variable domain (rest looked up from reference TRBV5-1 and TRBJ2-3): KAGVTQTPRYLIKTRGQQVTLSCSPISGHRSVSWYQQTPGQGLQFLFEYFSETQRNKGNFPGRFSGRQFSNSRSEMNVSTLELGDSALYLCASSLILAGGPDTQYFGPGTRLTVL.